The next 9 T cell receptor beta chains were all read from a single sample in a study of Graves' ophthalmopathy and Graves' hyperthyroidism. Amplified TCR beta CDR3 regions were obtained using RNA transcripts as template. Amplification began with first-round RT-PCR using HTBI primers, then second-round multiplex PCR was performed. TCRdb reprocessed the multiplex PCR reads via MiXCR and lists one record per CDR3 protein. Of 650,000 to 800,000 distinct CDR3 sequences in the sample, about 38% are singletons; the top ten hold over 2.5%. The sequenced sample was peripheral blood. These receptors were collected from an adult man with Graves' ophthalmopathy.

Ten or more counts support this clonotype. The chain couples TRBV19 to TRBJ1-6; D is possibly TRBD1 (6 bases). Germline values: CDR1 LNHDA, CDR2 SQIVND (reference sequence). V dropped 3 bases and J dropped 8 bases, with 14 bases sitting between them. CDR3 length: 15 amino acids. Here the CDR3 DNA reads TGTGCCAGTAGTATCGTGTGGGGGCCGCATTCACCCCTCCACTTT. The encoded protein is CASSIVWGPHSPLHF.

V gene TRBV19 combines with J gene TRBJ2-5; 9 nucleotides align to TRBD2. V shed 9 bases, J shed 3 bases, and the junction held 11 bases outside the gene matches. The CDR3 loop spans 15 amino acids. Germline V lookup: CDR1 LNHDA, CDR2 SQIVND (reference sequence). DNA of the CDR3: TGTGCCAGCAGCTTGGAGCTAGCGGGAAAAGAGACCCAGTACTTC. This codes for CASSLELAGKETQYF.

Remarks on this clonotype: Germline and junction disagree at one end, which may indicate a read error. CDR3: CTSSAGLAGETQYF. CDR3 DNA: TGCACCAGCAGCGCGGGACTAGCGGGGGAGACCCAGTACTTC. The chain couples TRBV5-1 to TRBJ2-5, with TRBD2 matching 13 bases. Germline CDR1 and CDR2: SGHRS and YFSETQ. The CDR3 spans 14 residues.

This clonotype showed up many times. The chain uses TRBV2 and TRBJ2-7; 7 nucleotides line up with TRBD2. The CDR3 is 13 amino acids. Germline V gene lookup returns CDR1 SNHLY and CDR2 FYNNEI. The V and J ends lost 5 bases and 3 bases, in that order; junction bases with no gene match: 4. In DNA, the CDR3 is TGTGCCAGCAGTCCGGGACTATACTACGAGCAGTACTTC. It specifies CASSPGLYYEQYF.

The rearrangement links TRBV25-1 to TRBJ2-7; TRBD2 agrees at 7 bases. Trimming cost V 1 base and J 2 bases; bases outside gene matches: 5. Germline lookup yields CDR1 MGHDK and CDR2 SYGVNS. This CDR3 spans 15 amino acids. The CDR3 here is CASSEWGGTTYEQYF. DNA of the CDR3: TGTGCCAGCAGTGAATGGGGGGGAACTACCTACGAGCAGTACTTC.

The rearrangement links TRBV11-2 to TRBJ2-2, with a possible D match to TRBD2 (6 bases). The CDR3 extends over 20 amino acids. The germline V gene encodes CDR1 SGHAT and CDR2 FQNNGV. Deletions cut 3 bases from V and 4 bases from J, with 27 bases between. The CDR3 spells CASSFFVSPLEGRSTGELFF. The CDR3 DNA reads TGTGCCAGCAGCTTCTTTGTCAGTCCCCTCGAGGGGAGGAGCACCGGGGAGCTGTTTTTT.

This chain uses TRBV10-3 with TRBJ1-2; TRBD1 is a possible D gene (6 bases). Germline V gene data show CDR1 as ENHRY and CDR2 as SYGVKD. The CDR3 covers 18 residues. V lost 4 bases, J lost 5 bases, and 26 bases lay in between. The CDR3 bases are TGTGCCATCAGTGTGCAGCCCGGGACTCAGGGGTGGGCGTATGGCTACACCTTC. Its translation is CAISVQPGTQGWAYGYTF.

In its sample, this clonotype was seen many times. The rearrangement uses TRBV7-3 and TRBJ2-2; D possibly uses TRBD1 or TRBD2 (5 bases each). Trimming shortened V by 5 bases and J by 5 bases, and 9 bases separated the two germline ends. Germline lookup yields CDR1 SGHTA and CDR2 FQGTGA. There are 13 residues in the CDR3. The CDR3 sequence: CASSRDPTGELFF. The CDR3 DNA reads as TGTGCCAGCAGCCGGGACCCGACCGGGGAGCTGTTTTTT.

This chain connects TRBV7-9 to TRBJ1-6; 7 positions agree with TRBD1. The trim removed 11 bases at V and 7 bases at J, leaving 14 bases unmatched. CDR1 and CDR2 (germline): SEHNR, FQNEAQ (reference sequence). CDR3 size: 15 residues. CDR3: CAWRAPGQWNSPLHF. In DNA, the CDR3 is TGTGCCTGGAGAGCACCGGGACAGTGGAATTCACCCCTCCACTTT.